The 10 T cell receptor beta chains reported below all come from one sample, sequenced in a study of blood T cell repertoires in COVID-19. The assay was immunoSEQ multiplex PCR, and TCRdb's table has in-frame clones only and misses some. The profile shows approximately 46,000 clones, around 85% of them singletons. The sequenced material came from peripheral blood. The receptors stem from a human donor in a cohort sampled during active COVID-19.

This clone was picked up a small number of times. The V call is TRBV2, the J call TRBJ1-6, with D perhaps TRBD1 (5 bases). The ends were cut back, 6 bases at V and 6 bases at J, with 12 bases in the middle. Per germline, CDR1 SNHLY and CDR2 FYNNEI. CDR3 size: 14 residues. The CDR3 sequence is CASRAGTSNSPLHF. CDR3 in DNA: TGTGCCAGCAGAGCCGGGACTTCTAATTCACCCCTCCACTTT.

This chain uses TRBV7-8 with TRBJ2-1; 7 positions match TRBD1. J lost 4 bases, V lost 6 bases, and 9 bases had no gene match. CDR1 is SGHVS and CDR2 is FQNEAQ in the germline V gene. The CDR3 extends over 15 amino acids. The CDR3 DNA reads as TGTGCCAGCAGGGCCAAGGGGGCCCTATACAATGAGCAGTTCTTC. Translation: CASRAKGALYNEQFF.

CDR3 region: CASRTGTGGPRQYF. The CDR3 coding sequence is TGTGCCAGCAGAACCGGGACAGGGGGCCCACGGCAGTACTTC. The J gene is TRBJ2-7, the V gene TRBV5-8, with 12 bases identical to TRBD1. V shed 5 bases and J 9 bases; nucleotides not matched to a gene: 9. This CDR3 region has 14 residues. Germline V gene data show CDR1 as SGHTS and CDR2 as YDEGEE.

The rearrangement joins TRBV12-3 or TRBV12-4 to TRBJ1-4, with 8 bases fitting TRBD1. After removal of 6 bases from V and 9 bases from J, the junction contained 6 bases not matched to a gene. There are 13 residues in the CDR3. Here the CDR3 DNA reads TGTGCCAGCAGGCCTGGACAGGGACAAAAACTGTTTTTT. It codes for CASRPGQGQKLFF.

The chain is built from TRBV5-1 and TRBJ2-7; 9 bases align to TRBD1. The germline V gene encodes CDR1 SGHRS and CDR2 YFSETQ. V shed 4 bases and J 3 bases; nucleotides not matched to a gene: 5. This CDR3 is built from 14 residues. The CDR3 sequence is CASSIGTGHYEQYF. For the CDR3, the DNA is TGCGCCAGCAGCATCGGGACAGGGCACTACGAGCAGTACTTC.

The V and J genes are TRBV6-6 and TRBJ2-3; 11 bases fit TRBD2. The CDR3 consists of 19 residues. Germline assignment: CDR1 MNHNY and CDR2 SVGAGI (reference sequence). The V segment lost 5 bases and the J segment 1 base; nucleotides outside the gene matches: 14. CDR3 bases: TGTGCCAGCAGTCAACAGCGGAGAGTTAGCGGGGGGGGCACAGATACGCAGTATTTT. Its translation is CASSQQRRVSGGGTDTQYF.

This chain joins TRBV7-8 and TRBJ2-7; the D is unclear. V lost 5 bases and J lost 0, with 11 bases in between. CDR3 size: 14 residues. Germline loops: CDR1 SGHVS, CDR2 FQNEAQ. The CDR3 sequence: CASSPQVDSYEQYF. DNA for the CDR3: TGTGCCAGCAGCCCGCAGGTTGACTCCTACGAGCAGTACTTC.

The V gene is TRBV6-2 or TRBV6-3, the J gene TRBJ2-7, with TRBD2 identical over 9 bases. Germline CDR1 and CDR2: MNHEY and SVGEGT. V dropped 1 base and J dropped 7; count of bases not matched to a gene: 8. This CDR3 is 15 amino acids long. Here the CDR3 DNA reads TGTGCCAGCAGTTACTTTCCTAGCGGGGCTGGGGAGCAGTACTTC. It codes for CASSYFPSGAGEQYF.

The CDR3: CASSLGQRYEQYF. Here the CDR3 DNA reads TGCGCCAGCAGCTTGGGGCAGAGGTACGAGCAGTACTTC. This chain connects TRBV5-1 to TRBJ2-7; D not certain. The CDR3 is 13 residues long. In germline, CDR1 is SGHRS, CDR2 YFSETQ. Trimming removed 0 bases from V and 4 bases from J, with 8 bases in between.

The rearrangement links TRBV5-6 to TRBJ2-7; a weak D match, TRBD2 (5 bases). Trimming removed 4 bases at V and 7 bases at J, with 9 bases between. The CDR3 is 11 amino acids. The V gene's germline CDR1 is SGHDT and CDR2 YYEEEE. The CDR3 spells CASSTRREQYF. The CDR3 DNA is TGTGCCAGCAGCACCCGGAGGGAGCAGTACTTC.